The 12 T cell receptor beta chains below were found in one sample sequenced in a study of CD8+CD57+ T cells in acquired aplastic anemia (dated by TCRdb to the late 2010s). Sequencer: Illumina HiSeq 2000. Genomic DNA served as template for TCR beta VDJ combination and CDR3 sequence profiling. TCRdb itself trimmed the public reads at Q25 with fastp, ran MiXCR and retained productive beta chains. CDR3 protein duplicates are merged, each entry listing the most common genes and DNA. The sample includes 200,000 or so distinct CDR3 sequences, with roughly 60% observed a single time. Of the sample, roughly 62% falls within the top ten clones. Patients chosen for sequencing had shown expansion of CD8+CD57+ cells by flow cytometry. Sequencing was carried out using sorted CD4+, CD8+, or CD8+CD57+ T cells (not recorded which) from PBMCs. Receptors were obtained from a human donor with aplastic anemia.

This clonotype has a count of ten or more. The chain carries TRBV5-1 and TRBJ1-4, with 7 bases aligning to TRBD1. This CDR3 comprises 18 residues. Trimming removed 4 bases from V and 3 bases from J; junction bases left unmatched: 15. Germline values: CDR1 SGHRS, CDR2 YFSETQ. CDR3 sequence: CASSIYQGESKPNEKLFF. The CDR3 bases are TGCGCCAGCAGCATCTATCAGGGGGAAAGTAAACCTAATGAAAAACTGTTTTTT.

This rearrangement joins TRBV19 to TRBJ2-3; D tentatively reads TRBD1 or TRBD2 (5 bases each). This CDR3 has 14 amino acids. Trimming shortened V by 3 bases and J by 1 base, and 8 bases separated the two germline ends. The germline V gene has CDR1 LNHDA and CDR2 SQIVND (reference sequence). The chain's CDR3 is CASSIGTGTDTQYF. CDR3 DNA sequence: TGTGCCAGTAGTATTGGGACGGGCACAGATACGCAGTATTTT.

This rearrangement joins TRBV5-4 to TRBJ1-1; D ambiguous. This CDR3 is 14 amino acids long. Per germline, CDR1 SGHNT and CDR2 YYREEE (reference sequence). V was shortened by 2 bases and J by 3 bases, with 11 bases between the two germline ends. The CDR3 region has the DNA TGTGCCAGCAGCTTCCGACTGAAGGACACTGAAGCTTTCTTT. It yields the protein CASSFRLKDTEAFF.

This clonotype appeared once. The V call is TRBV20-1, the J call TRBJ1-6; TRBD1 matches at 7 bases. The trim removed 4 bases at V and 9 bases at J, leaving 12 bases unmatched. CDR3 length: 15 amino acids. The germline CDR1 and CDR2 sequences are DFQATT and SNEGSKA (reference sequence). DNA for the CDR3: TGCAGTGCTATATCGACAGGGCGAGATAGTTCACCCCTCCACTTT. It codes for CSAISTGRDSSPLHF.

V and J are TRBV15 and TRBJ1-1; D perhaps matches TRBD1 (6 bases). The CDR3 consists of 14 residues. Germline CDR1 and CDR2: LNHNV and YYDKDF (reference sequence). V gave up 1 base and J gave up 3 bases, with 9 bases separating them. The CDR3 region is CATSRAQGYTEAFF. CDR3 DNA: TGTGCCACCAGCAGAGCGCAGGGGTACACTGAAGCTTTCTTT.

This rearrangement joins TRBV5-5 to TRBJ2-3; no clear D. Per the germline V gene, CDR1 is SGHKS and CDR2 is YYEKEE (reference sequence). V was shortened by 0 bases and J by 2 bases, with 1 base between the two germline ends. The CDR3 runs to 12 residues. CDR3 region: CASSLDTDTQYF. CDR3 nucleotides: TGTGCCAGCAGCTTGGACACAGATACGCAGTATTTT.

The genes are TRBV20-1 and TRBJ2-7; D gene unclear. The CDR3 has 12 residues. The germline V and J ends were trimmed by 3 bases and 3 bases, with 9 bases remaining between them. The germline CDR1 and CDR2 sequences are DFQATT and SNEGSKA (reference sequence). The CDR3 sequence is CSARESYYEQYF. In nucleotides, the CDR3 is TGCAGTGCTAGGGAATCTTACTACGAGCAGTACTTC.

The sample holds one count of this clonotype. A junction boundary mismatches the germline segment, possibly from a read error. This chain uses TRBV2 with TRBJ2-3; D uncertain. CDR1 and CDR2 (germline): SNHLY, FYNNEI. CDR3 length: 13 amino acids. CDR3 in DNA: TGTGCCAGCAATGAATTGAGTTGGGATACGCAGTATTTT. Its protein is CASNELSWDTQYF.

This clonotype has a handful of counts. J is TRBJ1-1 and V is TRBV20-1, with D unclear. This CDR3 has 11 residues. The V gene lost 4 bases and the J gene lost 7 bases, with 10 bases spanning the gap. Germline V gene data show CDR1 as DFQATT and CDR2 as SNEGSKA (reference sequence). CDR3 amino acids: CSAKKVDEAFF. The CDR3 DNA reads TGCAGTGCTAAGAAGGTGGATGAAGCTTTCTTT.

In its sample, this clonotype was seen many times. J is TRBJ1-1 and V is TRBV29-1; TRBD1 might be the D (5 bases). This CDR3 is built from 15 residues. Germline lookup yields CDR1 SQVTM and CDR2 ANQGSEA. Trimming stripped 7 bases from V and 0 bases from J, with 18 bases between. DNA for the CDR3: TGCAGCGGATCAGCCGGGACCGCCGTGAACACTGAAGCTTTCTTT. Amino acid sequence: CSGSAGTAVNTEAFF.

This chain joins TRBV5-1 and TRBJ2-7; D perhaps matches TRBD2 (5 bases). Germline V gene data show CDR1 as SGHRS and CDR2 as YFSETQ. Deletions cut 8 bases from V and 3 bases from J, with 12 bases between. The CDR3 has 12 amino acids. This CDR3 reads CASASEGYEQYF. The CDR3 DNA follows: TGCGCCAGTGCCTCCGAGGGCTACGAGCAGTACTTC. Full variable domain (outside the CDR3, taken from reference TRBV5-1 and TRBJ2-7): KAGVTQTPRYLIKTRGQQVTLSCSPISGHRSVSWYQQTPGQGLQFLFEYFSETQRNKGNFPGRFSGRQFSNSRSEMNVSTLELGDSALYLCASASEGYEQYFGPGTRLTVT.

Many counts were recorded for this clonotype. The chain uses TRBV6-4 and TRBJ2-7, with a possible D match to TRBD2 (5 bases). The CDR3 totals 13 residues. V dropped 4 bases and J dropped 5 bases, with 12 bases sitting between them. Germline V gene lookup returns CDR1 MRHNA and CDR2 SNTAGT. The CDR3 sequence: CASSGQEVNEQYF. The CDR3 bases are TGTGCCAGCAGTGGGCAGGAGGTCAACGAGCAGTACTTC.